The next 19 T cell receptor beta chains were all read from a single sample in a study of glioma-infiltrating T cells after dendritic cell vaccination. Time point in this sample: after dendritic cell vaccination, including at tumor progression/relapse. Clones were sequenced by immunoSEQ multiplex PCR, and TCRdb holds only the in-frame ones, with some missing. The sample includes tens of thousands of clones, about 85% seen only once; the top ten take more than 8%. Sample: blood, taken after dendritic cell vaccination. The source of these receptors is a human donor with glioblastoma.

The chain carries TRBV6-4 and TRBJ1-2; perhaps TRBD1 as D (6 bases). CDR1 is MRHNA and CDR2 is SNTAGT in the germline V gene. The CDR3 extends over 14 amino acids. V was shortened by 5 bases and J by 2 bases, with 12 bases between the two germline ends. The CDR3 loop is CASSPSTGNYGYTF. DNA of the CDR3: TGTGCCAGCAGTCCCTCCACAGGGAACTATGGCTACACCTTC.

The rearrangement uses TRBV27 and TRBJ2-1; 9 bases are a match to TRBD1. CDR1 is MNHEY, CDR2 SMNVEV, per germline (reference sequence). This CDR3 comprises 19 residues. J was trimmed by 4 bases and V by 3 bases; bases with no gene match: 16. The CDR3 bases are TGTGCCAGCAGTTTTTTCGGAACGGACAGGGGACGAGGTTACAATGAGCAGTTCTTC. Amino acid sequence: CASSFFGTDRGRGYNEQFF.

This clone has a single count. This chain joins TRBV5-6 and TRBJ2-5, with D hard to call. Trimming shortened V by 0 bases and J by 3 bases, and 6 bases separated the two germline ends. CDR1 is SGHDT and CDR2 is YYEEEE in the germline V gene. CDR3 size: 13 residues. As DNA, the CDR3 is TGTGCCAGCAGCTTGGTCCTTAAAGAGACCCAGTACTTC. Translating gives CASSLVLKETQYF. Complete variable domain (other parts from reference TRBV5-6 and TRBJ2-5): DAGVTQSPTHLIKTRGQQVTLRCSPKSGHDTVSWYQQALGQGPQFIFQYYEEEERQRGNFPDRFSGHQFPNYSSELNVNALLLGDSALYLCASSLVLKETQYFGPGTRLLVL.

A note on this clone: One junction end does not reproduce the germline sequence, and a read error may be involved. The genes are TRBV28 and TRBJ2-7, with TRBD1 identical over 8 bases. Germline CDR1 MDHEN, CDR2 SYDVKM. This CDR3 spans 12 amino acids. CDR3 DNA sequence: TGTGCCAGCAGTTATGACAGGGGAATCCCCTTCTTC. This gives the protein CASSYDRGIPFF.

The rearrangement uses TRBV15 and TRBJ1-2; 7 bases fit TRBD1. Germline trimming cut 1 base from V and 5 bases from J; bases unmatched to any gene: 10. This CDR3 has 16 amino acids. Germline V gene lookup returns CDR1 LNHNV and CDR2 YYDKDF (reference sequence). DNA for the CDR3: TGTGCCACCAGCAGAGGAAAACAGGGGTCGGGGTATGGCTACACCTTC. It yields the protein CATSRGKQGSGYGYTF.

J is TRBJ2-1 and V is TRBV7-9, with D possibly being TRBD2 (7 bases). Germline values: CDR1 SEHNR, CDR2 FQNEAQ (reference sequence). The CDR3 runs to 16 residues. V was trimmed by 3 bases and J by 2 bases, leaving 14 bases between them. The CDR3 nucleotides read TGTGCCAGCAGCTTGGGGGAGGGGGTCCCCTACAATGAGCAGTTCTTC. Translation gives CASSLGEGVPYNEQFF.

V gene TRBV5-1 combines with J gene TRBJ2-3; D is perhaps TRBD2 (6 bases). The germline V gene encodes CDR1 SGHRS and CDR2 YFSETQ. CDR3 size: 14 residues. Trimming removed 1 base from V and 5 bases from J, with 11 bases in between. This CDR3 reads CASSLFRGEDTQYF. The CDR3 nucleotides are TGCGCCAGCAGCTTGTTCCGCGGGGAAGATACGCAGTATTTT.

The chain links TRBV5-6 to TRBJ2-3; no clear D gene. Trimming cost V 5 bases and J 1 base, with 14 bases left between them. CDR3 length: 15 residues. Germline CDR1 is SGHDT and CDR2 is YYEEEE. CDR3 residues: CASRWITAGTDTQYF. In nucleotides, the CDR3 is TGTGCCAGCAGGTGGATCACAGCCGGCACAGATACGCAGTATTTT.

In nucleotides, the CDR3 is TGTGCCAGCAGCCAACAGGAGAACTATGGCTACACCTTC. Residues: CASSQQENYGYTF. The J gene is TRBJ1-2, the V gene TRBV6-1; D is possibly TRBD1 (5 bases). The CDR3 consists of 13 residues. The V end was cut by 6 bases, the J end by 2 bases, with 10 bases between. Germline loops: CDR1 MNHNS, CDR2 SASEGT.

The gene calls are TRBV29-1 and TRBJ2-3; TRBD2 matches 9 bases. From germline, CDR1 is SQVTM and CDR2 ANQGSEA. This CDR3 has 14 amino acids. J gave up 4 bases and V 6 bases, and 8 bases lay outside the gene matches. The CDR3 nucleotides read TGCAGCGTCAAGATAGCGGGAGAGGCAGATACGCAGTATTTT. Translating it yields CSVKIAGEADTQYF.

This rearrangement joins TRBV10-3 to TRBJ1-5; 8 bases align to TRBD1. The junction had 6 bases not matched to a gene; V was cut back by 4 bases and J by 7 bases. Germline values: CDR1 ENHRY, CDR2 SYGVKD. This CDR3 is 14 amino acids long. CDR3 sequence: CAISGGQGGQPQHF. Written as DNA, the CDR3 is TGTGCCATCAGTGGAGGACAGGGAGGGCAGCCCCAGCATTTT.

This chain joins TRBV28 and TRBJ1-1, with a possible D match to TRBD1 (6 bases). The germline V gene encodes CDR1 MDHEN and CDR2 SYDVKM. The V gene lost 3 bases and the J gene lost 5 bases, with 22 bases spanning the gap. This CDR3 is built from 17 residues. The CDR3 spells CASSLAVGAPGGTEAFF. The CDR3 DNA sequence: TGTGCCAGCAGTTTGGCGGTGGGGGCCCCGGGGGGGACTGAAGCTTTCTTT.

This clone was seen a few times. The chain uses TRBV6-4 and TRBJ2-1; D not certain. Germline-derived CDR1 and CDR2 are MRHNA and SNTAGT. Trimming left V 0 bases short and J 4 bases short, with 10 bases between. The CDR3 spans 15 residues. CDR3 nucleotide sequence: TGTGCCAGCAGTGACTCTGAGCGAACGTACAATGAGCAGTTCTTC. Translation: CASSDSERTYNEQFF.

The V and J genes are TRBV9 and TRBJ2-1, with 11 bases fitting TRBD2. Germline assignment: CDR1 SGDLS and CDR2 YYNGEE. Unmatched junction bases numbered 4, after V lost 6 bases and J lost 5 bases. The CDR3 has 14 residues. CDR3: CASTGTSGDNEQFF. The CDR3 nucleotides are TGTGCCAGCACCGGGACTAGCGGAGACAATGAGCAGTTCTTC.

V gene TRBV30 combines with J gene TRBJ2-7; 10 nucleotides line up with TRBD2. Germline V lookup: CDR1 GTSNPN, CDR2 SVGIG (reference sequence). V was clipped by 8 bases and J by 2 bases; unmatched bases: 6. The CDR3 totals 13 residues. The CDR3, as DNA: TGTGCCGGGGGGACTAGCGCTACCTACGAGCAGTACTTC. This gives the protein CAGGTSATYEQYF.

The V call is TRBV19, the J call TRBJ1-1; 7 bases are a match to TRBD1. V was pared by 4 bases and J by 4 bases, with 9 bases of the junction left unmatched. CDR1 is LNHDA and CDR2 is SQIVND in the germline V gene (reference sequence). The CDR3 sequence is 15 residues long. The CDR3 is CASSNRQGGGTEAFF. The CDR3 region has the DNA TGTGCCAGTAGTAATCGACAGGGTGGGGGCACTGAAGCTTTCTTT.

V gene TRBV18 combines with J gene TRBJ1-2; 8 bases agree with TRBD1. The CDR3 covers 15 residues. Unmatched junction bases numbered 9, after V lost 3 bases and J lost 6 bases. Germline V gene data show CDR1 as KGHSH and CDR2 as LQKENI. CDR3 sequence (DNA): TGTGCCAGCTCACCCTACTCGGGACAGGCAGATGGCTACACCTTC. As protein: CASSPYSGQADGYTF. Looking up the rest from reference TRBV18 and TRBJ1-2 gives the full variable domain: NAGVMQNPRHLVRRRGQEARLRCSPMKGHSHVYWYRQLPEEGLKFMVYLQKENIIDESGMPKERFSAEFPKEGPSILRIQQVVRGDSAAYFCASSPYSGQADGYTFGSGTRLTVV.

This clone was recorded only once. The chain employs TRBV28 and TRBJ1-4; D unclear. This CDR3 region has 16 residues. V shed 4 bases and J shed 8 bases, with 20 bases lying between them. Looked up from germline, CDR1 is MDHEN and CDR2 is SYDVKM. CDR3 protein: CASSSRLLSAREKLFF. DNA for the CDR3: TGTGCCAGCAGTTCCCGGTTATTATCGGCGAGGGAAAAACTGTTTTTT.

The count of this clone is one. V and J are TRBV6-4 and TRBJ2-1; 7 bases line up with TRBD2. Germline CDR1 reads MRHNA; CDR2 reads SNTAGT. The CDR3 is 14 residues long. V lost 5 bases, J lost 1 base, and 2 bases stayed unmatched. CDR3 nucleotide sequence: TGTGCCAGCAGTAGGGGAGGGTCCTACAATGAGCAGTTCTTC. This gives the protein CASSRGGSYNEQFF.